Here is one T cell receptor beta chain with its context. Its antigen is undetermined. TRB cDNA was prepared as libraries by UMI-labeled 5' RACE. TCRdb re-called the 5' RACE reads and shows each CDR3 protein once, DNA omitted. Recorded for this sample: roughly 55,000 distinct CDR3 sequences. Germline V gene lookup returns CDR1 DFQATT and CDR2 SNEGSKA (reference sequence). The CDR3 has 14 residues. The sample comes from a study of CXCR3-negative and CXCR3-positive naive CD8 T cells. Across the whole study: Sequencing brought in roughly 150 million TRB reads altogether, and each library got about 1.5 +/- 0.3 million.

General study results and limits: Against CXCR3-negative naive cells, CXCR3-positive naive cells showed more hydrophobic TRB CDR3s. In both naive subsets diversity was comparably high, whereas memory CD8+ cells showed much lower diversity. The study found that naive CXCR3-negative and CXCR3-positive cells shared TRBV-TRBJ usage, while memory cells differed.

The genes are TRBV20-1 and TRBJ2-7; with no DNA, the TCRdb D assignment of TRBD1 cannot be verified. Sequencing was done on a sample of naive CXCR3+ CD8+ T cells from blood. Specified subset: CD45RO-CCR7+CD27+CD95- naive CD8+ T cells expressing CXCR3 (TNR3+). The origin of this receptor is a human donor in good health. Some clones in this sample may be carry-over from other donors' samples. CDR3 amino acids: CSARDDGATYEQYF.